Listed below are T cell receptor beta chains from one sample, sequenced in a study of blood T cell repertoires in COVID-19. Assay: immunoSEQ multiplex PCR; the TCRdb copy retains only in-frame clones and omits some. Of tens of thousands of clones in the sample, around 86% were seen once. Sequencing was performed on peripheral blood. The receptors were sampled from a man in his fifties or sixties with active or convalescent COVID-19. Both conserved end residues are part of each CDR3. D genes are given only for firm matches. Expanded clones get a size class; other rows say once, few or many, or leave the size out.

V: TRBV6-6; J: TRBJ2-7; D: .; size: once; DNA: TGTGCCAGCAGTTACATGGCAACCTCCTACGAGCAGTACTTC; CDR3: CASSYMATSYEQYF
V: TRBV7-3; J: TRBJ2-2; D: .; size: once; DNA: TGTGCCAGCAGCTTAGAGTCTAGCAGGAACACCGGGGAGCTGTTTTTT; CDR3: CASSLESSRNTGELFF
V: TRBV18; J: TRBJ2-2; D: .; size: .; DNA: TGTGCCAGCTCACCGAGCAGGGGGGAGCTGTTTTTT; CDR3: CASSPSRGELFF
V: TRBV9; J: TRBJ2-7; D: TRBD1; size: few; DNA: TGTGCCAGCAGCGGGGGCGGGACAGGGGGCCAAGAGCAGTACTTC; CDR3: CASSGGGTGGQEQYF
V: TRBV2; J: TRBJ2-5; D: .; size: .; DNA: TGTGCCAGCAGTGAATTGGACCTGGGGAGGGAGACCCAGTACTTC; CDR3: CASSELDLGRETQYF
V: TRBV3-1/TRBV3-2; J: TRBJ2-3; D: TRBD2; size: .; DNA: TGTGCCAGCAGCCAAGCAGCCGGGACGGGGGGACTAGACTACACAGATACGCAGTATTTT; CDR3: CASSQAAGTGGLDYTDTQYF
V: TRBV20-1; J: TRBJ2-1; D: TRBD1; size: .; DNA: TGCAGTGCTAGGGGACAGCTCGAGCAGTTCTTC; CDR3: CSARGQLEQFF
V: TRBV25-1; J: TRBJ1-2; D: .; size: .; DNA: TGTGCCAGCAGTGGGAGGCCGACTAACTATGGCTACACCTTC; CDR3: CASSGRPTNYGYTF
V: TRBV28; J: TRBJ2-7; D: .; size: few; DNA: TGTGCCAGCAGTTTATCAGGTTCTGGGGGCCGTGAGCAGTACTTC; CDR3: CASSLSGSGGREQYF
V: TRBV5-1; J: TRBJ2-3; D: TRBD2; size: few; DNA: TGCGCCAGCAGGGCTTTTAGCGGGGATAGCACAGATACGCAGTATTTT; CDR3: CASRAFSGDSTDTQYF
V: TRBV7-3; J: TRBJ1-5; D: .; size: .; DNA: TGTGCCAGCAGCTTAAACGCGGGGGATCAGCCCCAGCATTTT; CDR3: CASSLNAGDQPQHF
V: TRBV30; J: TRBJ1-5; D: .; size: .; DNA: TGTGCCTGGAGTCTGTCTGCAGTTCAGCCCCAGCATTTT; CDR3: CAWSLSAVQPQHF
V: TRBV6-2/TRBV6-3; J: TRBJ2-3; D: TRBD2; size: few; DNA: TGTGCCAGCAGTTCTCGTCCGGCGGGGGAGGGGACAGATACGCAGTATTTT; CDR3: CASSSRPAGEGTDTQYF
V: TRBV19; J: TRBJ1-2; D: .; size: .; DNA: TGTGCCAGTAGTATCAAGGGGTCCAACTATGGCTACACCTTC; CDR3: CASSIKGSNYGYTF
V: TRBV7-9; J: TRBJ1-1; D: .; size: .; DNA: TGTGCCAGCAGCTTAGTGACGGGGGGACTCACTGAAGCTTTCTTT; CDR3: CASSLVTGGLTEAFF
V: TRBV19; J: TRBJ1-1; D: .; size: .; DNA: TGTGCCAGTAGACCGTCGGGGGGCACTGAAGCTTTCTTT; CDR3: CASRPSGGTEAFF
V: TRBV19; J: TRBJ2-7; D: .; size: .; DNA: TGTGCCAGTAGTATCCAGGCACACCACTCCTACGAGCAGTACTTC; CDR3: CASSIQAHHSYEQYF
V: TRBV11-3; J: TRBJ2-1; D: TRBD2; size: .; DNA: TGTGCCAGCAGCTTAGGGGTGCGGGGGGGCCTGGACAATGAGCAGTTCTTC; CDR3: CASSLGVRGGLDNEQFF
V: TRBV7-2; J: TRBJ2-6; D: .; size: .; DNA: TGTGCCAGCAGCTTCACACCGGGCTCTGGGGCCAACGTCCTGACTTTC; CDR3: CASSFTPGSGANVLTF
V: TRBV19; J: TRBJ2-7; D: .; size: .; DNA: TGTGCCAGTGGACCGGGGGGCTCGTGGGACGAGCAGTACTTC; CDR3: CASGPGGSWDEQYF